These 18 T cell receptor beta chains share one sample of origin, sequenced in a study of cytomegalovirus exposure and HLA in healthy donors. PCR was performed using 60 Vbeta and 13 Jbeta primers. Clones were read by immunoSEQ multiplex PCR, and TCRdb kept only the in-frame ones, dropping some. The table lists 150,000 to 200,000 clones, approximately 85% of them singletons. The sequenced sample was PBMCs. These receptors came from a man aged 45-65 years in good health and CMV-seropositive.

This sequence joins TRBV15 and TRBJ2-7; 7 bases fit TRBD2. The CDR3 loop spans 15 amino acids. Germline V lookup: CDR1 LNHNV, CDR2 YYDKDF (reference sequence). Germline trimming cut 1 base from V and 2 bases from J; bases unmatched to any gene: 5. The CDR3, as DNA: TGTGCCACCAGCAGAGGCGGGAGCAGGGCCTACGAGCAGTACTTC. Amino acids: CATSRGGSRAYEQYF.

The gene calls are TRBV6-1 and TRBJ1-5, with D possibly TRBD1 on 5 matching bases. The CDR3 runs to 14 residues. Trimming shortened V by 7 bases and J by 6 bases, and 16 bases separated the two germline ends. CDR1 is MNHNS, CDR2 SASEGT, per germline. The CDR3, as DNA: TGTGCCAGCACCTTCGGGGGGGGTGGTCAGCCCCAGCATTTT. Amino acids: CASTFGGGGQPQHF.

This chain uses TRBV5-1 with TRBJ1-3; the D is unclear. The V end was cut by 4 bases, the J end by 0 bases, with 5 bases between. The CDR3 spans 13 residues. Per germline, CDR1 SGHRS and CDR2 YFSETQ. In DNA, the CDR3 is TGCGCCAGCAGCGCAGGCTCTGGAAACACCATATATTTT. Its protein product is CASSAGSGNTIYF.

The V and J genes are TRBV4-3 and TRBJ1-6; 9 nucleotides align to TRBD1. Germline V gives CDR1 LGHNA, CDR2 YSLEER. V was pared by 5 bases and J by 7 bases, with 3 bases of the junction left unmatched. The CDR3 runs 14 residues. The CDR3 bases are TGCGCCAGCAGCTCCGGGACAGGGAATTCACCCCTCCACTTT. This encodes CASSSGTGNSPLHF.

V gene TRBV28 combines with J gene TRBJ2-1; the D gene is possibly TRBD2 (6 bases). Germline assignment: CDR1 MDHEN and CDR2 SYDVKM. The CDR3 runs to 16 residues. The V end lost 6 bases, the J end lost 4 bases, and 19 bases lay between the germline ends. The CDR3 DNA is TGTGCCAGCAGCACCCCGGCGGGGAAGGAGTACAATGAGCAGTTCTTC. Amino acid sequence: CASSTPAGKEYNEQFF.

The chain uses TRBV6-6 and TRBJ2-3; tentatively, D is TRBD2 (6 bases). There are 13 residues in the CDR3. V was cut by 6 bases and J by 10 bases, with 17 bases left in between. Germline V gives CDR1 MNHNY, CDR2 SVGAGI (reference sequence). The CDR3 bases are TGTGCCAGCAGCCGTGGGGGAGGAATTTCGCAGTATTTT. It is translated as CASSRGGGISQYF.

CDR3 in amino acids: CASSGEVGNTEAFF. Written as DNA, the CDR3 is TGTGCCAGCAGTGGAGAGGTGGGGAACACTGAAGCTTTCTTT. This chain links TRBV9 with TRBJ1-1, with D unclear. The CDR3 is made up of 14 amino acids. Germline assignment: CDR1 SGDLS and CDR2 YYNGEE. With 5 bases removed from V and 1 base from J, the gap between germline ends came to 12 bases.

This clone turned up a few times. This sequence joins TRBV5-1 and TRBJ2-1, with 11 bases identical to TRBD2. The CDR3 consists of 14 residues. The V gene end was trimmed by 4 bases and the J gene end by 8 bases; junction bases not matched to a gene: 5. CDR1 and CDR2 (germline): SGHRS, YFSETQ. The CDR3 is CASSTGTSGYEQFF. CDR3 bases: TGCGCCAGCAGCACCGGGACTAGCGGTTATGAGCAGTTCTTC.

This clone was observed a single time. The V call is TRBV19, the J call TRBJ2-7, with no clear D. The CDR3 covers 13 residues. Germline loops: CDR1 LNHDA, CDR2 SQIVND (reference sequence). The V end lost 5 bases, the J end lost 2 bases, and 10 bases lay between the germline ends. The CDR3 reads CASSQPGPYEQYF. The CDR3 nucleotides are TGTGCCAGTAGTCAGCCAGGTCCCTACGAGCAGTACTTC.

This chain joins TRBV27 and TRBJ2-3, with 7 bases matching TRBD2. V was pared by 3 bases and J by 1 base, with 19 bases of the junction left unmatched. The CDR3 has 20 amino acids. CDR1 and CDR2 from the germline V gene are MNHEY and SMNVEV (reference sequence). The CDR3 is CASSFARLPGSGFGTDTQYF. Written as DNA, the CDR3 is TGTGCCAGCAGTTTTGCCCGCCTCCCAGGTAGCGGGTTTGGCACAGATACGCAGTATTTT.

This clone was observed once. The rearrangement uses TRBV28 and TRBJ2-7; D gene unclear. The V and J ends lost 8 bases and 0 bases respectively, with 14 bases between them. The germline V gene encodes CDR1 MDHEN and CDR2 SYDVKM. The CDR3 has 14 amino acids. In DNA form, the CDR3 reads TGTGCCAGCTGTCTTACTTCCTTCTCCTACGAGCAGTACTTC. Translation: CASCLTSFSYEQYF. The full variable domain, in which reference TRBV28 and TRBJ2-7 provide the parts outside the CDR3, is DVKVTQSSRYLVKRTGEKVFLECVQDMDHENMFWYRQDPGLGLRLIYFSYDVKMKEKGDIPEGYSVSREKKERFSLILESASTNQTSMYLCASCLTSFSYEQYFGPGTRLTVT.

The chain is built from TRBV11-2 and TRBJ2-1; 7 bases are a match to TRBD2. The CDR3 loop spans 14 amino acids. V was pared by 7 bases and J by 2 bases, with 5 bases of the junction left unmatched. Germline assignment: CDR1 SGHAT and CDR2 FQNNGV. The CDR3 nucleotides read TGTGCCAGCACCCCCCTAGCGGCCTACAATGAGCAGTTCTTC. Its translation is CASTPLAAYNEQFF.

The V call is TRBV28, the J call TRBJ2-7; TRBD1 matches 7 bases. CDR1 MDHEN and CDR2 SYDVKM come from the germline V gene. The CDR3 spans 14 residues. Unmatched junction bases numbered 7, after V lost 6 bases and J lost 2 bases. CDR3 sequence: CASSRQTGTYEQYF. The CDR3 DNA sequence: TGTGCCAGCAGCCGACAGACAGGGACCTACGAGCAGTACTTC.

This chain links TRBV29-1 with TRBJ2-3; weak D call: TRBD2 (5 bases). The V end lost 4 bases, the J end lost 3 bases, and 11 bases lay between the germline ends. Germline loops: CDR1 SQVTM, CDR2 ANQGSEA. The CDR3 is made up of 13 amino acids. CDR3 sequence reads: CSVALAVTDTQYF. The CDR3 DNA sequence: TGCAGCGTTGCTCTAGCAGTGACAGATACGCAGTATTTT.

The gene calls are TRBV11-2 and TRBJ2-5; 16 bases align to TRBD2. Germline V CDR1 and CDR2: SGHAT, FQNNGV. Trimming took 6 bases from V and 2 from J; bases not matched to a gene: 12. The CDR3 totals 19 residues. CDR3 residues: CASRRGQGTSGGDQETQYF. As DNA, the CDR3 is TGTGCCAGCAGGAGGGGGCAGGGGACTAGCGGGGGGGATCAAGAGACCCAGTACTTC.

This rearrangement joins TRBV7-3 to TRBJ2-1, with 10 bases matching TRBD2. The CDR3 consists of 16 residues. Germline V gives CDR1 SGHTA, CDR2 FQGTGA. The ends lost 2 bases at V and 7 bases at J; junction bases unmatched: 8. The CDR3 coding sequence is TGTGCCAGCAGCTTAGGGTCTAGCGGGAGTTTGAATGAGCAGTTCTTC. The encoded protein is CASSLGSSGSLNEQFF. Full variable domain (remainder filled in from reference TRBV7-3 and TRBJ2-1): GAGVSQTPSNKVTEKGKYVELRCDPISGHTALYWYRQSLGQGPEFLIYFQGTGAADDSGLPNDRFFAVRPEGSVSTLKIQRTERGDSAVYLCASSLGSSGSLNEQFFGPGTRLTVL.

In its sample, this clone was seen a few times. This chain joins TRBV30 and TRBJ2-7; 9 bases map to TRBD2. V lost 0 bases and J lost 5; bases outside the gene matches: 8. The V gene's germline CDR1 is GTSNPN and CDR2 SVGIG (reference sequence). The CDR3 has 15 residues. The CDR3, as DNA: TGTGCCTGGAGTGTACTTAGCGGGGGAGAGGACGAGCAGTACTTC. This sequence encodes CAWSVLSGGEDEQYF.

CDR3 DNA: TGTGCCAGCAGCCTTGGAGGGACAGGGTCGAATTCACCCCTCCACTTT. It specifies CASSLGGTGSNSPLHF. The chain carries TRBV5-8 and TRBJ1-6; 9 bases agree with TRBD1. The germline V gene has CDR1 SGHTS and CDR2 YDEGEE. J gave up 7 bases and V 4 bases, and 9 bases lay outside the gene matches. This CDR3 is built from 16 residues.